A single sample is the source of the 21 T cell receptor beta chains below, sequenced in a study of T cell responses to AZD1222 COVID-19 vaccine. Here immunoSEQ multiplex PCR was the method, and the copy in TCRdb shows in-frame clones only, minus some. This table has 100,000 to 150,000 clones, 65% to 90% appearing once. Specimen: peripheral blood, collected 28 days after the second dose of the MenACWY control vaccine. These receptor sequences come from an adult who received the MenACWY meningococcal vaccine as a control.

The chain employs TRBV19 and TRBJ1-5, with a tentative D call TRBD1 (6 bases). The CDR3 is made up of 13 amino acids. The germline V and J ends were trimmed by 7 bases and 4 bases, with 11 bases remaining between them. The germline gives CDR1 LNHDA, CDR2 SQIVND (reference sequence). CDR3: CASKPGENQPQHF. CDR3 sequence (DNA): TGTGCCAGTAAACCAGGGGAGAATCAGCCCCAGCATTTT.

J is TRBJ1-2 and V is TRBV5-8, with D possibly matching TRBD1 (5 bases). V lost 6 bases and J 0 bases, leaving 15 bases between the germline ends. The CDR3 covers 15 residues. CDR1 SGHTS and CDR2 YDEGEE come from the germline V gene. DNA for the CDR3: TGTGCCAGCACCCCGCGACAGCTTTCTAACTATGGCTACACCTTC. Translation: CASTPRQLSNYGYTF. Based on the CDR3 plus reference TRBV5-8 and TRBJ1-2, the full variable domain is EAGVTQSPTHLIKTRGQQATLRCSPISGHTSVYWYQQALGLGLQFLLWYDEGEERNRGNFPPRFSGRQFPNYSSELNVNALELEDSALYLCASTPRQLSNYGYTFGSGTRLTVV.

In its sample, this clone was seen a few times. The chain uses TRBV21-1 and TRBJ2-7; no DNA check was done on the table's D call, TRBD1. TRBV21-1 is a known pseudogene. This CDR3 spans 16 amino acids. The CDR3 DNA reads TGTGCCAGCAGCTACGAAAAAGGAGGACAGGGCTACGAGCAGTACTTC. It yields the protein CASSYEKGGQGYEQYF.

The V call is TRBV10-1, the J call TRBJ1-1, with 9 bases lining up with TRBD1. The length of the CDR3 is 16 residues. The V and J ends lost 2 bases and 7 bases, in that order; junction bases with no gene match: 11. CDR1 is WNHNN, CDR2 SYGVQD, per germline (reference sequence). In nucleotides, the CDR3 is TGCGCCAGCAGTGAGATGACCGGGACAGGGCGAGGTGAAGCTTTCTTT. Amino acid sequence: CASSEMTGTGRGEAFF.

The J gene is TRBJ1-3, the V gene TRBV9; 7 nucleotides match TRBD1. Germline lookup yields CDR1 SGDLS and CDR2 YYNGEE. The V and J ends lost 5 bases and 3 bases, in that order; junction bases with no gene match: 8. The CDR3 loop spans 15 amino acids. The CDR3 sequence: CASSATGTLGNTIYF. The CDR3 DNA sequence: TGTGCCAGCAGTGCGACAGGGACCCTTGGAAACACCATATATTTT.

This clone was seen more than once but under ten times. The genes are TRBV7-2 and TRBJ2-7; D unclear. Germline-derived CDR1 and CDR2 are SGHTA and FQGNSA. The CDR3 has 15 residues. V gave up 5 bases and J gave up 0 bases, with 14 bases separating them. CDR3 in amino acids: CASSPRRAISYEQYF. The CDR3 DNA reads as TGTGCCAGCAGCCCGCGTCGGGCGATCTCCTACGAGCAGTACTTC.

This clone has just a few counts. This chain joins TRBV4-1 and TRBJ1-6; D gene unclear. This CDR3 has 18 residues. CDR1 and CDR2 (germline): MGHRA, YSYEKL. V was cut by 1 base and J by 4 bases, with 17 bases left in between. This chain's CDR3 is CASSQALPRVSYNSPLHF. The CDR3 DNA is TGCGCCAGCAGCCAAGCCCTGCCTCGGGTCAGTTATAATTCACCCCTCCACTTT.

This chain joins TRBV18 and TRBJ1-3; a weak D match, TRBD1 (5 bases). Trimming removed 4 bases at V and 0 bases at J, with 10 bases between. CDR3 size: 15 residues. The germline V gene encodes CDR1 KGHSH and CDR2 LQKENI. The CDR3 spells CASSHTDNSGNTIYF. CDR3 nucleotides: TGTGCCAGCTCACATACGGACAACTCTGGAAACACCATATATTTT. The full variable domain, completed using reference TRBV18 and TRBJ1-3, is NAGVMQNPRHLVRRRGQEARLRCSPMKGHSHVYWYRQLPEEGLKFMVYLQKENIIDESGMPKERFSAEFPKEGPSILRIQQVVRGDSAAYFCASSHTDNSGNTIYFGEGSWLTVV.

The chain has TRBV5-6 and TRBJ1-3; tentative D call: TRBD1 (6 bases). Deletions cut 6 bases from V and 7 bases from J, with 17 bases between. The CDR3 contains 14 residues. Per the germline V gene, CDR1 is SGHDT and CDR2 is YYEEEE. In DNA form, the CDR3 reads TGTGCCAGCACCCCAAGGGGTCAGGGGAACACCATATATTTT. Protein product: CASTPRGQGNTIYF. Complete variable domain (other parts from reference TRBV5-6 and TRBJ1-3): DAGVTQSPTHLIKTRGQQVTLRCSPKSGHDTVSWYQQALGQGPQFIFQYYEEEERQRGNFPDRFSGHQFPNYSSELNVNALLLGDSALYLCASTPRGQGNTIYFGEGSWLTVV.

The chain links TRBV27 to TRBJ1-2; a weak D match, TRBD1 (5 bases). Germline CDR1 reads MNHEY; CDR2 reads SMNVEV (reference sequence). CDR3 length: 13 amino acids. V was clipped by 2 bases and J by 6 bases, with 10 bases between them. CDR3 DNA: TGTGCCAGCAGTTTAATCCGGGGGGATGGCTACACCTTC. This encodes CASSLIRGDGYTF.

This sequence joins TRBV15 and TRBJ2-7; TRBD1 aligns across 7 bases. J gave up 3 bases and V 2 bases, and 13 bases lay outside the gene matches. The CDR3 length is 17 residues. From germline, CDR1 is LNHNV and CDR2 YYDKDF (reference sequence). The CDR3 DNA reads TGTGCCACCAGCAGACCCGCATGGGGGACAGCTCACTACGAGCAGTACTTC. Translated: CATSRPAWGTAHYEQYF.

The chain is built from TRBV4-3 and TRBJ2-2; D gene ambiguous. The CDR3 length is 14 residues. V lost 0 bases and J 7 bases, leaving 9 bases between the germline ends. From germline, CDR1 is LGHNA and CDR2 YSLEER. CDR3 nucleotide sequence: TGCGCCAGCAGCCAAGATGCGGATTACGGGGAGCTGTTTTTT. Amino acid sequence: CASSQDADYGELFF.

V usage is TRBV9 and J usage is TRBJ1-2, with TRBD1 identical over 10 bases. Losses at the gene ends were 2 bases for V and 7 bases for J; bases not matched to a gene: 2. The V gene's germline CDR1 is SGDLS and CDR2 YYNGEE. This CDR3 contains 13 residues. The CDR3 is CASSVRDRGGYTF. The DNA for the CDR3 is TGTGCCAGCAGCGTTCGGGACAGGGGTGGCTACACCTTC.

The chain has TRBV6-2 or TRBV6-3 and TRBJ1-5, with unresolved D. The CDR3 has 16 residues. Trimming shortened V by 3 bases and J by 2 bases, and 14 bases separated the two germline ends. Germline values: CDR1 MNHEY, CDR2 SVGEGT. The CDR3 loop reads CASSYREGLGNQPQHF. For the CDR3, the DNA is TGTGCCAGCAGTTATCGAGAAGGATTGGGCAATCAGCCCCAGCATTTT.

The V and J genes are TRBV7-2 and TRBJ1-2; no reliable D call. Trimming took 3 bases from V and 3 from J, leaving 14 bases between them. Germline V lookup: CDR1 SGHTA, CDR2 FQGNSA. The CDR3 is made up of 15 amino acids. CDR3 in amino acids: CASSLNLVTDYGYTF. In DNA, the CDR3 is TGTGCCAGCAGCTTGAACCTGGTGACTGACTATGGCTACACCTTC.

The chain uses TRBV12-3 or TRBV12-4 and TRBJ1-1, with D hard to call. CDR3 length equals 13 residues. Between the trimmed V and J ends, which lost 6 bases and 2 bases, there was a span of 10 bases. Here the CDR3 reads CASRPTDNTEAFF. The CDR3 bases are TGTGCCAGCAGGCCAACAGATAACACTGAAGCTTTCTTT.

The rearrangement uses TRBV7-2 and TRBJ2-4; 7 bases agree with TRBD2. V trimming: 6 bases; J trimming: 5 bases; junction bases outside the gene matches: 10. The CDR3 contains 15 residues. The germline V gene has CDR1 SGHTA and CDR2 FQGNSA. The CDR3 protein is CASSVWREFENIQYF. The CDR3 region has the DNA TGTGCCAGCAGTGTGTGGCGGGAGTTTGAAAACATTCAGTACTTC.

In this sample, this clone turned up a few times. CDR3 nucleotide sequence: TGTGCCAGCAGCCTCCGCGGGGGCGGCGAGCAGTACGTC. Translation gives CASSLRGGGEQYV. The rearrangement links TRBV7-8 to TRBJ2-7, with a possible D match to TRBD2 (7 bases). The germline V gene encodes CDR1 SGHVS and CDR2 FQNEAQ. The CDR3 covers 13 residues. Trimming removed 5 bases at V and 6 bases at J, with 14 bases between.

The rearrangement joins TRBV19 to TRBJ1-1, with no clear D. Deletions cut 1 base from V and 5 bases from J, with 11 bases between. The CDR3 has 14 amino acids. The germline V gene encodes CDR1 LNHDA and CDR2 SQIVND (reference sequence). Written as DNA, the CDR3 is TGTGCCAGTAGTATAGGGGTGGAAGGGACTGAAGCTTTCTTT. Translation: CASSIGVEGTEAFF.

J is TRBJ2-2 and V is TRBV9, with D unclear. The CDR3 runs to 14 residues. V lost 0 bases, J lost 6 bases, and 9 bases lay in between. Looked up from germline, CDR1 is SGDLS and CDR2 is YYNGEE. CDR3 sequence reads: CASSVARPAGELFF. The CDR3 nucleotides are TGTGCCAGCAGCGTAGCCCGACCGGCCGGGGAGCTGTTTTTT.

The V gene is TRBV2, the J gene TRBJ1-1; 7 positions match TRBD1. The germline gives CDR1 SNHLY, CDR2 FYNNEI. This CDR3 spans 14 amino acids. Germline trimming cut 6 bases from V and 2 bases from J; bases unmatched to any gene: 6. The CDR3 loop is CASSRQGTNTEAFF. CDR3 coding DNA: TGTGCCAGCAGCCGACAGGGAACCAACACTGAAGCTTTCTTT. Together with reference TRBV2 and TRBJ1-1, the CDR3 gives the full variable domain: EPEVTQTPSHQVTQMGQEVILRCVPISNHLYFYWYRQILGQKVEFLVSFYNNEISEKSEIFDDQFSVERPDGSNFTLKIRSTKLEDSAMYFCASSRQGTNTEAFFGQGTRLTVV.